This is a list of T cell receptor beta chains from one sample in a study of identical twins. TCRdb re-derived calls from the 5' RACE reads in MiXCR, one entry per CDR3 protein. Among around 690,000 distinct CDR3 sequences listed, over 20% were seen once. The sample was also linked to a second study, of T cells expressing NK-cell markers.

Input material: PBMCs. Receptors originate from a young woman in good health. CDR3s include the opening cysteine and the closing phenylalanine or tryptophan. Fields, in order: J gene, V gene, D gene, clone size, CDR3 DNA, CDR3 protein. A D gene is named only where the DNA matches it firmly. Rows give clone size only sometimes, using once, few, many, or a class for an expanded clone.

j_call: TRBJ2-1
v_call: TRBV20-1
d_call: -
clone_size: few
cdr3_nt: TGCAGTGCTAGGATCAATGAGCAGTTCTTC
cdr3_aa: CSARINEQFF

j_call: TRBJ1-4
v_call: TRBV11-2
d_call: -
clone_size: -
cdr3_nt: TGTGCCAGCAGCTCTGGTATGATAGAAGCTTTT
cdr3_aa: CASSSGMIEAF

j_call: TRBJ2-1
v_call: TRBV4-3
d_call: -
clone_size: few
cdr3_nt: TGCGCCAGCAGCCATCCCCCGGGACATACGGGCAATGAGCAGTTCTTC
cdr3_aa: CASSHPPGHTGNEQFF

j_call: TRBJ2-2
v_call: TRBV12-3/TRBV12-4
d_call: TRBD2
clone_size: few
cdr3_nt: TGTGCCAGCAGCCCTAGGGTTGCGGGAGGGAACACCGGGGAGCTGTTTTTT
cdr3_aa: CASSPRVAGGNTGELFF

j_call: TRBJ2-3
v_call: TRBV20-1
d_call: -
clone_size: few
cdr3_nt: TGCAGTGCTAGTTACCCCTCCTTAGGGGCAGATACGCAGTATTTT
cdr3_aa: CSASYPSLGADTQYF

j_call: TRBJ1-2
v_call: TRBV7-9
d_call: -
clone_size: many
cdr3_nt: TGTGCCAGCAGTGCAGGTGATTATGGCTACACCTTC
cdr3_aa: CASSAGDYGYTF

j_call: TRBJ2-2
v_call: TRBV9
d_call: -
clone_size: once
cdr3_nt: TGTGCCAGCAGCGTAGTAGGTGGGGCCGGGGAGCTGTTTTTT
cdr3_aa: CASSVVGGAGELFF

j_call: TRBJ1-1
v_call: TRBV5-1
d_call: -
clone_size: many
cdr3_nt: TGCGCCAGCAGCAAGGAGGTTGTTGGCACTGAAGCTTTCTTT
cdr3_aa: CASSKEVVGTEAFF

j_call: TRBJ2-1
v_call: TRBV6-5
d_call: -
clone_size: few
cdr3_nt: TGTGCCAGCAGTACTTCTTGGAGGGACGAGCAGTTCTTC
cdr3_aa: CASSTSWRDEQFF

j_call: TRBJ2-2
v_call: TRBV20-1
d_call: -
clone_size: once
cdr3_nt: TGCAGTGCACGCCTAGCGCCTACCGGGGAGCTGTTTTTT
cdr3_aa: CSARLAPTGELFF

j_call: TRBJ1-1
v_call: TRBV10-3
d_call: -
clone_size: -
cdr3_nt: TGTGCCATCAGTGGACAGGACCGAGAGGCTTTCTTT
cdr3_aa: CAISGQDREAFF

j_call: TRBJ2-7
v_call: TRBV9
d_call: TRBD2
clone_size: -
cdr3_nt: TGTGCCAGCAGCGGACCGAAGCTAGCGGGGGAACCCTACGAGCAGTACTTC
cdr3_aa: CASSGPKLAGEPYEQYF

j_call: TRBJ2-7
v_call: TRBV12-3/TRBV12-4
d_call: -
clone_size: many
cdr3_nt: TGTGCCAGCAGTTTGATGCCGTACGAGCAGTACTTC
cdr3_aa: CASSLMPYEQYF

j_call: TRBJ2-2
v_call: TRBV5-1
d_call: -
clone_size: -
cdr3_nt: TGCGCCAGCAGCTTGGGAGGGGTCGACACCGGGGAGCTGTTTTTT
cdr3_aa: CASSLGGVDTGELFF

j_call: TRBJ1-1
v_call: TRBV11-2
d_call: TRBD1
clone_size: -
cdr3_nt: TGTGCCGTGCAGGGGGGTCGGAAAGCTTTCTTT
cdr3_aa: CAVQGGRKAFF

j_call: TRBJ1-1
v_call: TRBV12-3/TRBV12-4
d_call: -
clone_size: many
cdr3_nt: TGTGCCAGCAGCCGCGTGAGTGAAGCTTTCTTT
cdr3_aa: CASSRVSEAFF

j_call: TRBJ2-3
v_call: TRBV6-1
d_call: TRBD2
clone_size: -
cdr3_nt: TGTGCCAGCAGCCCAGTGGTAGCGGGGTTGGCAGATACGCAGTATTTT
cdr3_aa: CASSPVVAGLADTQYF

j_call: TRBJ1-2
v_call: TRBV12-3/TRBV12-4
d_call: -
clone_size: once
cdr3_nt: TGTGCCAGCAGTTTATTTTGGGGGGAGTTTTATGGCTACACCTTC
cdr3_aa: CASSLFWGEFYGYTF

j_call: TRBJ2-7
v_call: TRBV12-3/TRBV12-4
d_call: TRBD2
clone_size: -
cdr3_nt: TGTGCCAGCAGTTTACTAGCGGGGGCCCCCTACGAGCAGTACTTC
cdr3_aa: CASSLLAGAPYEQYF

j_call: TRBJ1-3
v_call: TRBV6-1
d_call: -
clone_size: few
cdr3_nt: TGTGCCAGCAGTGAAGTCTCCCACAGAGGAAACACCATATATTTT
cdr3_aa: CASSEVSHRGNTIYF

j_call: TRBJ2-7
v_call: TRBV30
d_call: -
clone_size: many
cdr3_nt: TGTGCCTGGAGTTTTGGAGGGGAGCAGTACTTC
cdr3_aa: CAWSFGGEQYF

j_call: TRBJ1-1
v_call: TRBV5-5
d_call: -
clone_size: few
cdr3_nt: TGTGCCAGCAGCTTGGGGTATCGATCTATGAACACTGAAGCTTTCTTT
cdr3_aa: CASSLGYRSMNTEAFF

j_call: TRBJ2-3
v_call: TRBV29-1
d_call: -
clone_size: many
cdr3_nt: TGCAGCGTGCAGGGTCTAGGAGCCAGCACAGATACGCAGTATTTT
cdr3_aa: CSVQGLGASTDTQYF

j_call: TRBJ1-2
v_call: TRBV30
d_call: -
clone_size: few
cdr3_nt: TGTGCCTGGAGTGGTTCCAGTTGGGGAGGCTACACCTTC
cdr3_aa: CAWSGSSWGGYTF